One sample yielded the 26 T cell receptor beta chains listed below, sequenced in a study of beta chain features in type 1 diabetes. Overall study findings and caveats: TCRB CDR3s from Type 1 diabetes patients were moderately but significantly shorter in all four CD4+ subsets.

These receptors' antigens are unknown. Every bit of the isolated RNA underwent reverse transcription, so sequencing read expressed TCRB transcripts. Some clones are missing from TCRdb's copy, which holds only in-frame ones; the method was immunoSEQ multiplex PCR. The sample has 550,000 to 850,000 clones; about an eighth are singletons. The sample consisted of naive CD4+ T cells from blood. These receptors originate from a man aged 18 to 30 with type 1 diabetes.

Comments on this clone: This specimen includes other DNA sequences encoding the same CDR3. The chain carries TRBV10-3 and TRBJ2-5; no clear D gene. The CDR3 runs 11 residues. Germline values: CDR1 ENHRY, CDR2 SYGVKD. V lost 2 bases and J lost 5, with 3 bases in between. DNA for the CDR3: TGTGCCATCAGTGAGCAGGAGACCCAGTACTTC. It translates to CAISEQETQYF.

This chain joins TRBV12-5 and TRBJ1-1; TRBD1 is a possible D gene (6 bases). The CDR3 contains 14 residues. V was pared by 5 bases and J by 1 base, with 11 bases between. Germline V gene sequence: CDR1 LGHNT, CDR2 FRNRAP. In DNA form, the CDR3 reads TGTGCTAGTGGTCCAGACAGGCGGAACACTGAAGCTTTCTTT. Amino acids: CASGPDRRNTEAFF.

In this sample, this clone turned up a few times. CDR3 nucleotide sequence: TGTGCCTGGAACCCGGGAACTCAAGAGACCCAGTACTTC. Translating gives CAWNPGTQETQYF. The chain links TRBV30 to TRBJ2-5; a weak D match, TRBD2 (5 bases). The CDR3 loop spans 13 amino acids. Germline CDR1 GTSNPN, CDR2 SVGIG (reference sequence). V shed 4 bases and J shed 2 bases, with 11 bases lying between them.

The chain links TRBV6-5 to TRBJ1-5, with no clear D. Trimming pared 6 bases from V and 0 bases from J, leaving 6 bases between. The germline V gene has CDR1 MNHEY and CDR2 SVGAGI. The CDR3 has 13 residues. CDR3 in amino acids: CASSIGSNQPQHF. CDR3 coding DNA: TGTGCCAGCAGCATAGGTAGCAATCAGCCCCAGCATTTT.

This chain joins TRBV18 and TRBJ2-4; D may be TRBD1 or TRBD2 (6 bases each). The CDR3 sequence is 14 residues long. V shed 9 bases and J shed 5 bases, with 17 bases lying between them. The germline V gene encodes CDR1 KGHSH and CDR2 LQKENI. Here the CDR3 reads CASDPGGGQNIQYF. Written as DNA, the CDR3 is TGTGCCAGTGACCCCGGTGGGGGGCAAAACATTCAGTACTTC. Full variable domain (missing parts from reference TRBV18 and TRBJ2-4): NAGVMQNPRHLVRRRGQEARLRCSPMKGHSHVYWYRQLPEEGLKFMVYLQKENIIDESGMPKERFSAEFPKEGPSILRIQQVVRGDSAAYFCASDPGGGQNIQYFGAGTRLSVL.

The chain recombines TRBV30 with TRBJ1-6; D remains ambiguous. CDR3 length: 15 amino acids. CDR1 is GTSNPN, CDR2 SVGIG, per germline (reference sequence). V was cut by 0 bases and J by 6 bases, with 12 bases left in between. CDR3 sequence (DNA): TGTGCCTGGAGTGTACCGGCGGGAATTAATTCACCCCTCCACTTT. This codes for CAWSVPAGINSPLHF.

The chain uses TRBV30 and TRBJ2-1; D gene unclear. V lost 1 base and J lost 6, with 7 bases in between. The CDR3 sequence is 12 residues long. Germline assignment: CDR1 GTSNPN and CDR2 SVGIG (reference sequence). CDR3: CAWSGLGNEQFF. The CDR3 DNA follows: TGTGCCTGGAGTGGGCTAGGCAATGAGCAGTTCTTC.

The J gene is TRBJ1-5, the V gene TRBV27; D ambiguous. The CDR3 has 13 residues. Germline-derived CDR1 and CDR2 are MNHEY and SMNVEV (reference sequence). V lost 2 bases and J 5 bases, leaving 7 bases between the germline ends. The CDR3 region has the DNA TGTGCCAGCAGTTTAATTAGATATCAGCCCCAGCATTTT. Protein: CASSLIRYQPQHF.

The V and J genes are TRBV5-4 and TRBJ2-3, with D possibly TRBD2 on 5 matching bases. Trimming shortened V by 4 bases and J by 3 bases, and 15 bases separated the two germline ends. This CDR3 region has 15 residues. The germline V gene encodes CDR1 SGHNT and CDR2 YYREEE (reference sequence). The chain's CDR3 is CASSIDPGRTDTQYF. DNA of the CDR3: TGTGCCAGCAGCATCGACCCGGGAAGGACAGATACGCAGTATTTT.

This clone was picked up a small number of times. The chain carries TRBV6-1 and TRBJ1-1; tentatively, D is TRBD1 (5 bases). V lost 7 bases and J lost 1, with 13 bases in between. CDR3 length equals 14 residues. CDR1 is MNHNS, CDR2 SASEGT, per germline. The CDR3 spells CASTPEGKNTEAFF. The CDR3 DNA reads as TGTGCCAGCACCCCGGAGGGGAAGAACACTGAAGCTTTCTTT.

CDR3 nucleotide sequence: TGTGCCAGCAGTCCATTCTTGGCCAACACTGAAGCTTTCTTT. Translated: CASSPFLANTEAFF. This sequence joins TRBV9 and TRBJ1-1; D unresolved. The CDR3 length is 14 residues. The germline V gene encodes CDR1 SGDLS and CDR2 YYNGEE. Between the trimmed V and J ends, which lost 5 bases and 2 bases, there was a span of 13 bases.

The chain carries TRBV11-2 and TRBJ2-5, with D perhaps TRBD1 (6 bases). Germline CDR1 and CDR2: SGHAT and FQNNGV. V lost 4 bases to trimming and J lost 3 bases, with 12 bases between them. The CDR3 is 14 amino acids. The CDR3 spells CASSSLRGKETQYF. The CDR3 region has the DNA TGTGCCAGCAGCTCCCTAAGGGGGAAAGAGACCCAGTACTTC.

This clone turned up a few times. J is TRBJ1-1 and V is TRBV28; D uncertain. CDR3 length: 12 residues. The V gene lost 3 bases and the J gene lost 1 base, with 3 bases spanning the gap. The germline gives CDR1 MDHEN, CDR2 SYDVKM. The CDR3 region has the DNA TGTGCCAGCAGTTTCCAGAACACTGAAGCTTTCTTT. Amino acid sequence: CASSFQNTEAFF.

This clone was detected a few times. The chain couples TRBV19 to TRBJ2-7, with D perhaps TRBD1 (6 bases). This CDR3 contains 14 residues. Germline CDR1 LNHDA, CDR2 SQIVND (reference sequence). Trimming pared 3 bases from V and 3 bases from J, leaving 12 bases between. The CDR3 loop is CASSMEDRFYEQYF. The CDR3 region has the DNA TGTGCCAGTAGTATGGAGGACAGATTCTACGAGCAGTACTTC.

This clone turned up a few times. CDR3 nucleotide sequence: TGTGCCAGCAGCTTAGCTAGGACTAGCGGCACAGATACGCAGTATTTT. Its protein is CASSLARTSGTDTQYF. The V and J genes are TRBV7-8 and TRBJ2-3; 9 bases fit TRBD2. Per the germline V gene, CDR1 is SGHVS and CDR2 is FQNEAQ. V was clipped by 0 bases and J by 1 base; unmatched bases: 2. The CDR3 loop spans 16 amino acids.

This clone has a handful of counts. The sample carries other DNA sequences with the same CDR3. The chain is built from TRBV15 and TRBJ2-3, with 15 bases aligning to TRBD2. The germline CDR1 and CDR2 sequences are LNHNV and YYDKDF (reference sequence). With 7 bases clipped from V and 0 bases from J, the junction kept 5 bases outside the gene matches. The CDR3 covers 17 residues. The CDR3 sequence: CATTGTSGGPSTDTQYF. In DNA, the CDR3 is TGTGCCACCACCGGGACTAGCGGGGGGCCTAGCACAGATACGCAGTATTTT.

This clone was observed a single time. The chain recombines TRBV30 with TRBJ2-5; D perhaps matches TRBD2 (5 bases). This CDR3 region has 14 residues. The germline V gene encodes CDR1 GTSNPN and CDR2 SVGIG (reference sequence). Trimming took 4 bases from V and 5 from J, leaving 17 bases between them. The DNA of the CDR3 is TGTGCCTGGACCGTACGAGGGTCGGGGGAGACCCAGTACTTC. Its translation: CAWTVRGSGETQYF.

On this clone: Other nucleotide sequences in the sample specify the same CDR3. The chain links TRBV5-4 to TRBJ1-5, with D perhaps TRBD1 (5 bases). V lost 2 bases, J lost 4 bases, and 7 bases lay in between. Germline V lookup: CDR1 SGHNT, CDR2 YYREEE (reference sequence). CDR3 length: 13 amino acids. This chain's CDR3 is CASSLDSNQPQHF. DNA for the CDR3: TGTGCCAGCAGCTTAGACAGTAATCAGCCCCAGCATTTT. The variable domain in full, with the rest retrieved from reference TRBV5-4 and TRBJ1-5, is ETGVTQSPTHLIKTRGQQVTLRCSSQSGHNTVSWYQQALGQGPQFIFQYYREEENGRGNFPPRFSGLQFPNYSSELNVNALELDDSALYLCASSLDSNQPQHFGDGTRLSIL.

J is TRBJ2-4 and V is TRBV5-1; perhaps TRBD2 as D (6 bases). The V end lost 8 bases, the J end lost 8 bases, and 17 bases lay between the germline ends. CDR3 length equals 13 residues. Germline loops: CDR1 SGHRS, CDR2 YFSETQ. The CDR3 spells CASQTSFGDIQYF. Here the CDR3 DNA reads TGCGCCAGTCAGACTAGTTTCGGGGACATTCAGTACTTC.

In its sample, this clone was seen a few times. The chain uses TRBV6-1 and TRBJ1-5; D not resolved. Trimming left V 7 bases short and J 0 bases short, with 13 bases between. Germline values: CDR1 MNHNS, CDR2 SASEGT. The CDR3 covers 15 residues. CDR3 sequence: CASTLGLISNQPQHF. CDR3 in DNA: TGTGCCAGCACCCTAGGACTGATTAGCAATCAGCCCCAGCATTTT.

The rearrangement links TRBV7-6 to TRBJ1-2, with D hard to call. Germline V CDR1 and CDR2: SGHVS, FNYEAQ. The CDR3 is 15 residues long. The V end lost 5 bases, the J end lost 2 bases, and 15 bases lay between the germline ends. CDR3 DNA: TGTGCCAGCAGCCGGCACCAGACCGCGAACTATGGCTACACCTTC. Protein: CASSRHQTANYGYTF.

This clone was recorded a few times. The V gene is TRBV5-1, the J gene TRBJ2-5; perhaps TRBD1 as D (6 bases). The CDR3 extends over 14 amino acids. The germline CDR1 and CDR2 sequences are SGHRS and YFSETQ. V lost 3 bases to trimming and J lost 1 base, with 10 bases between them. In nucleotides, the CDR3 is TGCGCCAGCAGCTCTACAGGGTTCCAAGAGACCCAGTACTTC. Protein sequence: CASSSTGFQETQYF.

V is TRBV4-1 and J is TRBJ2-7; possible D gene TRBD1, 6 bases. This CDR3 has 15 residues. Germline V gene data show CDR1 as MGHRA and CDR2 as YSYEKL. Trimming cost V 1 base and J 5 bases, with 15 bases left between them. CDR3 in amino acids: CASSQANRDLDEQYF. In DNA, the CDR3 is TGCGCCAGCAGCCAAGCGAACAGGGATTTGGACGAGCAGTACTTC.

This clone has just a few counts. The chain recombines TRBV7-9 with TRBJ2-6, with D possibly matching TRBD1 (6 bases). Trimming took 1 base from V and 1 from J, leaving 14 bases between them. The CDR3 has 18 amino acids. Germline values: CDR1 SEHNR, CDR2 FQNEAQ (reference sequence). CDR3 DNA: TGTGCCAGCAGCTTAGTCAGGGGAGCCGAATCTGGGGCCAACGTCCTGACTTTC. It encodes CASSLVRGAESGANVLTF.

J is TRBJ1-1 and V is TRBV4-1; D is undetermined. The CDR3 is 14 residues long. Germline V gives CDR1 MGHRA, CDR2 YSYEKL. The V and J ends lost 4 bases and 1 base respectively, with 10 bases between them. CDR3 coding DNA: TGCGCCAGCAGCCTAAAACAGACGAACACTGAAGCTTTCTTT. Protein sequence: CASSLKQTNTEAFF.

The chain couples TRBV30 to TRBJ1-1; 8 bases line up with TRBD1. CDR3 length: 15 amino acids. Unmatched junction bases numbered 10, after V lost 4 bases and J lost 3 bases. CDR1 and CDR2 (germline): GTSNPN, SVGIG (reference sequence). The CDR3 region has the DNA TGTGCCTGGACCCGGACAGGGATGGAGGACACTGAAGCTTTCTTT. Its protein product is CAWTRTGMEDTEAFF. Full variable domain (missing parts from reference TRBV30 and TRBJ1-1): SQTIHQWPATLVQPVGSPLSLECTVEGTSNPNLYWYRQAAGRGLQLLFYSVGIGQISSEVPQNLSASRPQDRQFILSSKKLLLSDSGFYLCAWTRTGMEDTEAFFGQGTRLTVV.